This T cell receptor beta chain stems from a study of blood T cell repertoires in COVID-19. Study information: Samples taken during acute and convalescent COVID-19 were collected in the United States, Italy and Spain. The analysed material was cDNA or gDNA that came from T cells, B-cell-depleted T cells, or PBMCs.

Germline V CDR1 and CDR2: SEHNR, FQNEAQ (reference sequence). The CDR3 runs 16 residues. After removal of 5 bases from V and 0 bases from J, the junction contained 5 bases not matched to a gene. This clone was picked up a small number of times. Those who participated ranged in age from roughly 18 to 89 years and resided in about two dozen US areas. In the authors' methods: Amplifying reference gene primers gave estimates of nucleated cell counts. Using immunoSEQ multiplex PCR, the repertoire was profiled, and TCRdb retains in-frame clones only, with some absent. V, J and clone size derive from that table, while D and trimming were established from the DNA sequence. The sample yields a few hundred thousand clones, around 84% seen once.

The gene calls are TRBV7-9 and TRBJ2-1; 9 nucleotides align to TRBD1. This clonotype was obtained from a woman in her thirties or forties who had recovered from COVID-19. Input material: PBMCs or T cells enriched from blood (not recorded which). The CDR3 here is CASSPTGGSSYNEQFF. CDR3 DNA sequence: TGTGCCAGCAGCCCTACAGGGGGCTCCTCCTACAATGAGCAGTTCTTC.